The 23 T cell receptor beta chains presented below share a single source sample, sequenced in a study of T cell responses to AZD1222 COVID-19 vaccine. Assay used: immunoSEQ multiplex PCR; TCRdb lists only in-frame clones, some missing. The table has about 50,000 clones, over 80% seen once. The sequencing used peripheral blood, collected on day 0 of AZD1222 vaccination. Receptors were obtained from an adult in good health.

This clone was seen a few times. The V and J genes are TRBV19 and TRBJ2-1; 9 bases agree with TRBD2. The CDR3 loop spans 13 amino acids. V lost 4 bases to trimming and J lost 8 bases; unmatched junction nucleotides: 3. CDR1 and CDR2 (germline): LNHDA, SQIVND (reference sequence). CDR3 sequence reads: CASSNSGSYEQFF. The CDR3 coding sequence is TGTGCCAGTAGTAATAGCGGGAGCTATGAGCAGTTCTTC.

In nucleotides, the CDR3 is TGTGCCAGCAGCTTAGATTATGGGGACTACGAGCAGTACTTC. This sequence encodes CASSLDYGDYEQYF. The chain has TRBV11-2 and TRBJ2-7; no definite D call. The CDR3 has 14 amino acids. Per the germline V gene, CDR1 is SGHAT and CDR2 is FQNNGV. V lost 0 bases and J 3 bases, leaving 9 bases between the germline ends.

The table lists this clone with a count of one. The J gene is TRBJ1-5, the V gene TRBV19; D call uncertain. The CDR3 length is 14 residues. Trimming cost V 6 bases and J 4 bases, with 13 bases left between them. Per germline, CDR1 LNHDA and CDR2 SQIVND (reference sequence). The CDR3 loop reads CASRDGRWNQPQHF. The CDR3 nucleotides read TGTGCCAGTAGGGACGGCCGGTGGAATCAGCCCCAGCATTTT.

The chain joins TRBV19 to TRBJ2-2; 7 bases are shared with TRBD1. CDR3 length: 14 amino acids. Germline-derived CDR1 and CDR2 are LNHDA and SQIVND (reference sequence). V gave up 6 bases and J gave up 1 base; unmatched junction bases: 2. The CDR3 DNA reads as TGTGCCAGTAGGAGGACAGGGAACACCGGGGAGCTGTTTTTT. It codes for CASRRTGNTGELFF.

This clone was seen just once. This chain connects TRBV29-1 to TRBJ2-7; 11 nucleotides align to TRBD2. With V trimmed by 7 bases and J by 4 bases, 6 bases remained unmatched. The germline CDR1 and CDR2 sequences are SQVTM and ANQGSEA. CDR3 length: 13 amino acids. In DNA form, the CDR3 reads TGCAGCGCCACTGGGACTAGCGGTTACGAGCAGTACTTC. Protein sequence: CSATGTSGYEQYF.

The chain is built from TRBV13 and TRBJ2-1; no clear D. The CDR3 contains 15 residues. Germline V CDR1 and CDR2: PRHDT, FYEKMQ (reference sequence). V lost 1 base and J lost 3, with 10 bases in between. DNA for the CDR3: TGTGCCAGCAGCTTAGAAGGATCTAACTACAATGAGCAGTTCTTC. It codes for CASSLEGSNYNEQFF.

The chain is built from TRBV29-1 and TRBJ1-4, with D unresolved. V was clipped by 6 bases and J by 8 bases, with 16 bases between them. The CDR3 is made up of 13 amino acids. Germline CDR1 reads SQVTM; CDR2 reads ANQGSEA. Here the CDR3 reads CSVAVNPSEKLFF. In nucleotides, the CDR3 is TGCAGCGTCGCGGTAAACCCCTCGGAAAAACTGTTTTTT.

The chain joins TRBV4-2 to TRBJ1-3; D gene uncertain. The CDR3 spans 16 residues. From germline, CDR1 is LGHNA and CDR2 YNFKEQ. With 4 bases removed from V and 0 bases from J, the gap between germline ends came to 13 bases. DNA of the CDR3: TGTGCCAGCAGCCTACCTGGGCAGGACTCTGGAAACACCATATATTTT. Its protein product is CASSLPGQDSGNTIYF.

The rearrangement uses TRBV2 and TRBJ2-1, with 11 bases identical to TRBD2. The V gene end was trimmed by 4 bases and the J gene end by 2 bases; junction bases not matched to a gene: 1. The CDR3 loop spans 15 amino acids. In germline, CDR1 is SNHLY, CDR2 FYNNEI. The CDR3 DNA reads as TGTGCCAGCAGTGCGACTAGCGGGACCTACAATGAGCAGTTCTTC. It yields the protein CASSATSGTYNEQFF.

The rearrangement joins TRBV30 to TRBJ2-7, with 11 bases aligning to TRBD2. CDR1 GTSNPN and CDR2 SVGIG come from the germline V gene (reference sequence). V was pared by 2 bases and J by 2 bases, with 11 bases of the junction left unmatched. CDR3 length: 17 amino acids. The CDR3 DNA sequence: TGTGCCTGGAGTATGCCGGGACTAGCGGAGAGGGCCTACGAGCAGTACTTC. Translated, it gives CAWSMPGLAERAYEQYF.

CDR3 coding DNA: TGTGCCAGTAGTATAGCGGCGGGAGCTGGAAACACCATATATTTT. Encoded protein: CASSIAAGAGNTIYF. V gene TRBV19 combines with J gene TRBJ1-3, with D hard to call. This CDR3 is 15 amino acids long. Germline V gene data show CDR1 as LNHDA and CDR2 as SQIVND (reference sequence). The V end was cut by 1 base, the J end by 2 bases, with 9 bases between.

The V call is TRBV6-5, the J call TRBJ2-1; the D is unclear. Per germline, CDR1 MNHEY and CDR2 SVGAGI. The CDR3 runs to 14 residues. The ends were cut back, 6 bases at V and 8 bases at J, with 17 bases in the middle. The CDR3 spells CASSQPEPPYEQFF. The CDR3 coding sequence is TGTGCCAGCAGCCAACCGGAGCCTCCCTATGAGCAGTTCTTC.

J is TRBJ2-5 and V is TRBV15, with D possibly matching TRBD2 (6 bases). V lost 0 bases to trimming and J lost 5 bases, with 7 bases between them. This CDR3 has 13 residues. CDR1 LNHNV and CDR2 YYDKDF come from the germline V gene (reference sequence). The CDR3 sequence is CATSRDRGETQYF. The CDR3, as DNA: TGTGCCACCAGCAGAGATCGGGGGGAGACCCAGTACTTC.

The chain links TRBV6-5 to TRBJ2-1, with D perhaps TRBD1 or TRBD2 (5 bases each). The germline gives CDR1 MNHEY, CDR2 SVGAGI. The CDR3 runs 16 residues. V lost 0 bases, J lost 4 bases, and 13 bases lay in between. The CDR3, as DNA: TGTGCCAGCAGTTACTCTAGGGGAGAAGTTTACAATGAGCAGTTCTTC. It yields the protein CASSYSRGEVYNEQFF.

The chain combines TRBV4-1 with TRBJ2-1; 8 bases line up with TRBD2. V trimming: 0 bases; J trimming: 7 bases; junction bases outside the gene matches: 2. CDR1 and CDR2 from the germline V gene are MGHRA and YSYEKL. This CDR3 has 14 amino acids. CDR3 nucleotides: TGCGCCAGCAGCCAAGAAGGGACTAGGAATGAGCAGTTCTTC. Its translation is CASSQEGTRNEQFF.

Written as DNA, the CDR3 is TGTGCCAGCAGTTACGACAGGGGGCTTTACAACTACGAGCAGTACTTC. It codes for CASSYDRGLYNYEQYF. The rearrangement uses TRBV6-2 or TRBV6-3 and TRBJ2-7; 10 positions agree with TRBD1. Unmatched junction bases numbered 7, after V lost 2 bases and J lost 3 bases. The CDR3 totals 16 residues. Germline V gene data show CDR1 as MNHEY and CDR2 as SVGEGT.

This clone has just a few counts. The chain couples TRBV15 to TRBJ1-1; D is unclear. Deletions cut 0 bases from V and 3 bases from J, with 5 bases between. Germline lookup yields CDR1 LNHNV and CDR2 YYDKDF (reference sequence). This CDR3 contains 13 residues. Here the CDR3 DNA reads TGTGCCACCAGCAGAGAACAGTACACTGAAGCTTTCTTT. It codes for CATSREQYTEAFF.

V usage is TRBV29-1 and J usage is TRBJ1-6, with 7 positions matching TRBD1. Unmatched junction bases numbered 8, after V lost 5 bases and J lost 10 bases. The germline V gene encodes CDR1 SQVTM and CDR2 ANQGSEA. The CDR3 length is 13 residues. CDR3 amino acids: CSVSRGRGSPLHF. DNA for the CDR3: TGCAGCGTTTCCAGGGGGAGGGGATCACCCCTCCACTTT.

The CDR3 nucleotides are TGTGCCAGCAGCCCTACTTCGACCAGAACTGGAAACACCATATATTTT. Amino acids: CASSPTSTRTGNTIYF. The chain recombines TRBV9 with TRBJ1-3; D is uncertain. Germline-derived CDR1 and CDR2 are SGDLS and YYNGEE. Trimming cost V 4 bases and J 2 bases, with 16 bases left between them. This CDR3 comprises 16 residues.

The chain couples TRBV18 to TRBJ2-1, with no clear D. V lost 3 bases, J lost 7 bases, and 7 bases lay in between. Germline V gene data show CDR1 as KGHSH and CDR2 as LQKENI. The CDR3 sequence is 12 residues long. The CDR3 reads CASSPVGNEQFF. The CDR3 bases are TGTGCCAGCTCACCGGTGGGGAATGAGCAGTTCTTC.

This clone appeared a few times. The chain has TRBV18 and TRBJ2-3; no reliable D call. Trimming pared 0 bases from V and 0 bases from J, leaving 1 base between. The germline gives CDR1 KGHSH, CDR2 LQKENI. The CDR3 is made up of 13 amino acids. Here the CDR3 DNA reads TGTGCCAGCTCACCACCAAGCACAGATACGCAGTATTTT. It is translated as CASSPPSTDTQYF. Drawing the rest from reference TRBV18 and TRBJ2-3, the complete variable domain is NAGVMQNPRHLVRRRGQEARLRCSPMKGHSHVYWYRQLPEEGLKFMVYLQKENIIDESGMPKERFSAEFPKEGPSILRIQQVVRGDSAAYFCASSPPSTDTQYFGPGTRLTVL.

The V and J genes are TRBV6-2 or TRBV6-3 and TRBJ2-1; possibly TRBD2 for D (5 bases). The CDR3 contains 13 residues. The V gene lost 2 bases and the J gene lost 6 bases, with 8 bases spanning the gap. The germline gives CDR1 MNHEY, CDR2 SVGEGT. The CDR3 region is CASSYDRGNEQFF. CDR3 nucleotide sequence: TGTGCCAGCAGTTACGATCGGGGCAATGAGCAGTTCTTC.

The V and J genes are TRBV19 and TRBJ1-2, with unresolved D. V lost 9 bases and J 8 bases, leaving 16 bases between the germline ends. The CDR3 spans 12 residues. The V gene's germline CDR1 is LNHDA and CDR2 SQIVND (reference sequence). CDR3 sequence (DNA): TGTGCCAGCACCCCCACGGGTCGCGGCTACACCTTC. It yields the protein CASTPTGRGYTF.